This T cell receptor (beta chain) was sequenced for a study of read filtering for tumor transcriptome and immune sequencing. For the study at large: After DNase treatment, RNA was made into whole-transcriptome libraries. IR-seq gave about 4.05 to 11 million TCR reads per sample; RNA-seq gave about 80 to 1,300.

Note on this clonotype: Its antigen is unidentified.

The V end lost 4 bases, the J end lost 9 bases, and 15 bases lay between the germline ends. CDR1 and CDR2 (germline): SQVTM, ANQGSEA. CDR3 length: 12 residues. This library used roughly 370 ng RNA and molecular barcoded adaptors spanning alpha/delta and beta/gamma chains. TCRdb independently ran MiXCR on the reads; one entry per CDR3 protein. Among 5,800 or so distinct CDR3 sequences listed, over 20% were seen once. Whole-study findings and limits: Approximately 82% of IR-seq clonotypes had a single read, yet these held around 3.5% of reads.

At the time of active disease, bone marrow was collected from every patient. Sequencing input: a population of CD138-negative cells sorted from bone marrow. The rearrangement joins TRBV29-1 to TRBJ1-1; D is undetermined. This receptor was identified in a donor at least 40 years old with multiple myeloma. CDR3 sequence reads: CSVVSGSTQAFF. The CDR3, as DNA: TGCAGCGTTGTTTCTGGCAGTACTCAAGCTTTCTTT.